These 12 T cell receptor beta chains came from one sample sequenced in a study of T cell repertoires in cytomegalovirus infection. TCRdb re-called the reads through MiXCR, storing one row per CDR3 protein. The profile shows about 830,000 distinct CDR3 sequences, approximately 30% of them singletons. These receptors' antigens are unknown. Sequencing was performed on cultured CD8+ T cells from PBMCs, taken from culture after CMV antigen stimulation. The receptors originated from a human donor in good health (CMV status not recorded). Some clones in this sample may be carry-over from other donors' samples.

J is TRBJ2-5 and V is TRBV4-1; the D is unclear. CDR3 length: 15 amino acids. Germline loops: CDR1 MGHRA, CDR2 YSYEKL. V gave up 1 base and J gave up 2 bases, with 11 bases separating them. CDR3 sequence (DNA): TGCGCCAGCAGCCAAGTGGCAGAACTACAAGAGACCCAGTACTTC. Amino acid sequence: CASSQVAELQETQYF.

This clonotype was seen only a few times. The CDR3 here is CASSLHYSQGGTGELFF. In DNA form, the CDR3 reads TGCGCCAGCAGCCTACACTACTCACAGGGTGGGACCGGGGAGCTGTTTTTT. This chain joins TRBV4-3 and TRBJ2-2, with D tentatively TRBD1 (6 bases). This CDR3 spans 17 amino acids. The ends were cut back, 4 bases at V and 5 bases at J, with 20 bases in the middle. Germline CDR1 and CDR2: LGHNA and YSLEER.

The chain carries TRBV15 and TRBJ2-3, with TRBD1 matching over 12 bases. V shed 3 bases, J shed 4 bases, and the junction held 5 bases outside the gene matches. The CDR3 has 16 residues. Germline loops: CDR1 LNHNV, CDR2 YYDKDF (reference sequence). The CDR3, as DNA: TGTGCCACCAGCAGCGGGACAGGGGGCAGGTCAGATACGCAGTATTTT. Residues: CATSSGTGGRSDTQYF.

This clonotype was counted a few times. This chain connects TRBV6-6 to TRBJ2-7; 10 nucleotides align to TRBD2. Germline V CDR1 and CDR2: MNHNY, SVGAGI (reference sequence). V trimming: 6 bases; J trimming: 3 bases; junction bases outside the gene matches: 8. The CDR3 is 15 residues long. The CDR3: CASSNPLAGVYEQYV. CDR3 bases: TGTGCCAGCAGCAACCCCCTAGCGGGGGTCTACGAGCAGTACGTC.

The chain joins TRBV4-2 to TRBJ1-2, with 8 bases that match TRBD1. This CDR3 is 15 amino acids long. CDR1 LGHNA and CDR2 YNFKEQ come from the germline V gene. V was clipped by 0 bases and J by 2 bases; unmatched bases: 2. The DNA for the CDR3 is TGTGCCAGCAGCCAAGACCACAGGGGGAACTATGGCTACACCTTC. This codes for CASSQDHRGNYGYTF.

This clonotype is categorized as medium-sized. The chain employs TRBV6-5 and TRBJ1-3, with D unresolved. CDR1 is MNHEY, CDR2 SVGAGI, per germline. V lost 4 bases and J lost 0, with 10 bases in between. CDR3 length: 15 residues. As DNA, the CDR3 is TGTGCCAGCAGTTTGACACCGAGCTCTGGAAACACCATATATTTT. Translation: CASSLTPSSGNTIYF.

This clonotype was counted once. J is TRBJ1-1 and V is TRBV4-3, with 7 bases aligning to TRBD1. The trim removed 0 bases at V and 3 bases at J, leaving 4 bases unmatched. The CDR3 extends over 15 amino acids. Germline V lookup: CDR1 LGHNA, CDR2 YSLEER. The DNA of the CDR3 is TGCGCCAGCAGCCAAGATTACAGGGGCTACACTGAAGCTTTCTTT. Translating it yields CASSQDYRGYTEAFF.

The rearrangement joins TRBV5-6 to TRBJ2-1; no definite D call. Trimming took 4 bases from V and 3 from J, leaving 8 bases between them. The CDR3 loop spans 13 amino acids. Germline-derived CDR1 and CDR2 are SGHDT and YYEEEE. CDR3: CASSVNIYNEQFF. In DNA, the CDR3 is TGTGCCAGCAGCGTGAATATCTACAATGAGCAGTTCTTC.

This sequence joins TRBV2 and TRBJ1-5; D is ambiguous. This CDR3 is built from 16 residues. V was pared by 1 base and J by 5 bases, with 15 bases between. Germline V CDR1 and CDR2: SNHLY, FYNNEI. The CDR3 region has the DNA TGTGCCAGCAGTGAAGTAGTAGGGAGAACATATCAGCCCCAGCATTTT. Protein: CASSEVVGRTYQPQHF.

This clonotype turned up a few times. CDR3 amino acids: CATYGQEYQYF. CDR3 in DNA: TGTGCCACCTACGGACAGGAATATCAGTACTTC. This sequence joins TRBV15 and TRBJ2-4; 7 positions agree with TRBD1. With V trimmed by 8 bases and J by 12 bases, 7 bases remained unmatched. CDR1 and CDR2 from the germline V gene are LNHNV and YYDKDF (reference sequence). The CDR3 contains 11 residues.

The CDR3 spells CASSESQVTDTQYF. In DNA, the CDR3 is TGCGCCAGCAGTGAGTCCCAAGTTACGGATACGCAGTATTTT. The V call is TRBV10-2, the J call TRBJ2-3; D is unresolved. Germline values: CDR1 WSHSY, CDR2 SAAADI. The V end was cut by 0 bases, the J end by 6 bases, with 10 bases between. The CDR3 runs 14 residues.

As regards this clonotype: Compared with germline, one end of the junction differs, possibly owing to a read error. The V call is TRBV5-6, the J call TRBJ2-5; no definite D call. The CDR3 extends over 13 amino acids. CDR1 is SGHDT, CDR2 YYEEEE, per germline. The CDR3 nucleotides read TGTGCCAGCAGCGTGGGTTCAAGAGAGACCCAGTACTTT. As protein: CASSVGSRETQYF.